This note documents a single T cell receptor beta chain sequence. The antigen is not known. At the DNA level, this CDR3 is encoded by other sequences in the same sample as well. V was pared by 4 bases and J by 2 bases, with 13 bases between. The V gene's germline CDR1 is SGHRS and CDR2 YFSETQ. The CDR3 spans 14 residues. The data originate from a study of cytomegalovirus exposure and HLA in healthy donors. Notes on the study in general: The likely origin of a cluster of highly shared sequence variants was a sequencing artifact. The listing of 150 to 200 TCR beta chains classed them as cytomegalovirus-associated.

Use of 60 Vbeta and 13 Jbeta primers characterized the PCR. Measured with immunoSEQ multiplex PCR; TCRdb has only the in-frame clones, and not every one. The sample carries fewer than 200,000 clones, about three quarters recorded once. The TCR sequence derives from a woman between 40 and 55 years old in good health and CMV-seropositive. The chain employs TRBV5-1 and TRBJ2-7; possibly TRBD2 for D (5 bases). The material sequenced was PBMCs. CDR3 bases: TGCGCCAGCAGCCCCCAACTAGGAACCTACGAGCAGTACTTC. This sequence encodes CASSPQLGTYEQYF.